These T cell receptor beta chains were read from a single sample in a study of blood T cell repertoires in COVID-19. Here immunoSEQ multiplex PCR was the method, and the copy in TCRdb shows in-frame clones only, minus some. The sample shows over 150,000 clones, more than 75% of them seen only once. Sequencing was done on a sample of peripheral blood. All receptors derive from a man younger than 35 with acute or convalescent COVID-19. Both conserved end residues are part of each CDR3. The size of a clone is reported for some rows only, either as once, few or many, or as a class for expanded clones.

size: -; V: TRBV6-1; J: TRBJ1-2; CDR3: CASSETGGGYTF
size: -; V: TRBV24-1; J: TRBJ2-2; CDR3: CATSDIGLPGELFF
size: -; V: TRBV30; J: TRBJ1-6; CDR3: CAWIPPGRGSPLHF
size: -; V: TRBV19; J: TRBJ2-7; CDR3: CASSISSGSSYEQYF
size: -; V: TRBV5-1; J: TRBJ1-1; CDR3: CASSLSGGRDEAFF
size: -; V: TRBV6-4; J: TRBJ1-6; CDR3: CASRRTGSNSPLHF
size: -; V: TRBV12-5; J: TRBJ1-6; CDR3: CASGSRSTGGRGSPLHF
size: -; V: TRBV18; J: TRBJ2-5; CDR3: CASSRETGQQETQYF
size: -; V: TRBV5-1; J: TRBJ1-6; CDR3: CASSLAGGPNSPLHF
size: -; V: TRBV4-2; J: TRBJ2-7; CDR3: CASSQDRGGWSYEQYF
size: -; V: TRBV7-2; J: TRBJ1-1; CDR3: CASRSTPRGEAFF
size: -; V: TRBV6-5; J: TRBJ2-3; CDR3: CASRGGRGHTDTQYF
size: -; V: TRBV19; J: TRBJ2-7; CDR3: CASSHRQGLNEQYF
size: -; V: TRBV5-1; J: TRBJ1-2; CDR3: CASSLAQGHGYTF
size: once; V: TRBV3-1/TRBV3-2; J: TRBJ2-5; CDR3: CASSQVLGRGQETQYF
size: -; V: TRBV5-1; J: TRBJ1-1; CDR3: CASSPGGGNTEAFF
size: -; V: TRBV29-1; J: TRBJ2-1; CDR3: CSVGENSEQFF
size: once; V: TRBV4-1; J: TRBJ1-1; CDR3: CASSHATGSLTEAFF
size: -; V: TRBV5-8; J: TRBJ2-4; CDR3: CASSLDLAKNIQYF
size: -; V: TRBV11-3; J: TRBJ2-7; CDR3: CASSSTGIKDEQYF
size: -; V: TRBV7-2; J: TRBJ1-2; CDR3: CASSPAGQGGNGYTF
size: -; V: TRBV19; J: TRBJ1-3; CDR3: CASSTRGAVSGNTIYF
size: -; V: TRBV6-2/TRBV6-3; J: TRBJ2-5; CDR3: CASSLDRGSEETQYF
size: -; V: TRBV5-1; J: TRBJ2-1; CDR3: CASSDIYNEQFF
size: -; V: TRBV6-1; J: TRBJ2-7; CDR3: CASSEPHLTGSYEQYF
size: -; V: TRBV19; J: TRBJ1-1; CDR3: CASSATGETEAFF
size: few; V: TRBV30; J: TRBJ1-2; CDR3: CAWSDINSYGYTF
size: -; V: TRBV30; J: TRBJ2-7; CDR3: CAWRRVREGAGEQYF
size: -; V: TRBV5-1; J: TRBJ2-7; CDR3: CASSSDGTGYEQYF
size: once; V: TRBV7-9; J: TRBJ2-5; CDR3: CASSRDRTQETQYF
size: -; V: TRBV3-1/TRBV3-2; J: TRBJ1-2; CDR3: CASSQVGTRGYGYTF
size: -; V: TRBV21-1; J: TRBJ2-3; CDR3: CASSKAWNGGVAGIDTQYF
size: -; V: TRBV10-3; J: TRBJ1-3; CDR3: CAIGAGPSGNTIYF
size: -; V: TRBV20-1; J: TRBJ2-1; CDR3: CSASKVAGGPGEQFF
size: -; V: TRBV25-1; J: TRBJ1-4; CDR3: CASSAWGLGVEKLFF
size: -; V: TRBV12-3/TRBV12-4; J: TRBJ1-2; CDR3: CASQQTTDGYTF
size: once; V: TRBV25-1; J: TRBJ1-4; CDR3: CASRRGQDNEKLFF
size: -; V: TRBV12-3/TRBV12-4; J: TRBJ2-7; CDR3: CASSPVADEQYF
size: -; V: TRBV12-3/TRBV12-4; J: TRBJ1-1; CDR3: CASRDGGFKEAFF
size: -; V: TRBV15; J: TRBJ2-2; CDR3: CATTRTSGSTGELFF
size: -; V: TRBV25-1; J: TRBJ2-7; CDR3: CASGDSLYEQYF
size: -; V: TRBV9; J: TRBJ1-4; CDR3: CASSEGLALTTNEKLFF
size: -; V: TRBV30; J: TRBJ2-1; CDR3: CAWSAPQGPSYNEQFF
size: -; V: TRBV27; J: TRBJ1-5; CDR3: CASSTRGMDPISNQPQHF
size: -; V: TRBV5-4; J: TRBJ2-3; CDR3: CASSLAGSAIGLAPDTQYF
size: -; V: TRBV9; J: TRBJ1-2; CDR3: CASSGGQGRKDYGYTF
size: -; V: TRBV6-5; J: TRBJ1-2; CDR3: CASRNTGGISYGYTF
size: -; V: TRBV15; J: TRBJ1-1; CDR3: CATSRGLGQGQNTEAFF
size: -; V: TRBV5-1; J: TRBJ1-6; CDR3: CASRSGQGNSPLHF
size: -; V: TRBV6-2/TRBV6-3; J: TRBJ2-3; CDR3: CASSQSSSFTDTQYF
size: -; V: TRBV3-1/TRBV3-2; J: TRBJ1-2; CDR3: CASSQGRWAGFEGYTF
size: -; V: TRBV19; J: TRBJ1-2; CDR3: CASRGAGTGGAGYGYTF
size: -; V: TRBV28; J: TRBJ1-1; CDR3: CASSRGGTEAFF
size: -; V: TRBV19; J: TRBJ2-1; CDR3: CASSTRGGRATYNEQFF